Included here is one TCR beta chain sequence, with context. TCRdb's table, derived via immunoSEQ multiplex PCR, lists solely in-frame clones and lacks some. The sample consists of about 300,000 clones, just over 85% of them appearing once. V lost 5 bases and J 8 bases, leaving 7 bases between the germline ends. The CDR3 totals 11 residues. This specimen belongs to a study of blood T cell repertoires in COVID-19. The chain couples TRBV12-3 or TRBV12-4 to TRBJ2-1; no clear D gene. Sequenced: PBMCs or T cells enriched from blood (not recorded which). The receptor was derived from a man in his thirties or forties who had recovered from COVID-19. The CDR3 nucleotides are TGTGCCAGCAGTCTGGTAGATGAGCAGTTCTTC. Its translation is CASSLVDEQFF.